This T cell receptor (beta chain) stems from a study of blood T cell repertoires in COVID-19 (TCRdb year 2020). For the wider study: Samples from collaborators originated in the United States, Italy and Spain and spanned both the acute and convalescent phases of COVID-19. The prospective study material was composed of cDNA or gDNA derived from T cells, B-cell-depleted T cells, or PBMCs. The dataset comprised deeply sampled blood TCRbeta repertoires from subjects exposed to, actively infected with, or recovered from COVID-19. The repertoires were released in a freely available public database meant as a resource for research on the immune response to SARS-CoV-2. The samples were drawn from the first 160 participants of the ongoing ImmuneRACE study and from 950 to 1,500 subjects provided by 6 global collaborators. Sample metadata almost always included a de-identified subject ID, COVID-19 status, age in years and sex. Where available, HLA class I and class II types were taken from metadata supplied by the sample provider and were not determined by assay-based typing. Overall study outcomes, separate from this receptor: The quantity of clinical and demographic metadata differed by source and by participant and was supplied without curation.

Whole blood was collected in K2EDTA tubes by collaborating institutions according to the institutions' own protocols. Collaborator samples were shipped for TCRbeta analysis as frozen whole blood, isolated PBMCs, or DNA extracted from either sample type. Regarding this clone: Its antigen specificity is not known. No base quality values were provided; no much bigger clone lies one nucleotide off.

Reading the germline V gene (reference sequence) gives CDR1 SGHNT and CDR2 YYREEE. The germline ends are 10 bases apart after V is trimmed by 3 bases and J by 1 base. The CDR3 spans 14 residues, from the cysteine through the phenylalanine. The entry retains the CDR3 DNA only, 42 bases that are in frame from base 1. TCRbeta CDR3 regions were amplified from genomic DNA using the immunoSEQ Assay, a bias-controlled multiplex PCR. The original methods were these. Nucleated cell counts per sample were estimated from amplification of reference gene primers within the assay. To quantify the absolute abundance of each unique TCRbeta CDR3 rearrangement, sequence reads were collapsed and filtered. For each sample, productive Simpson clonality was calculated by taking the square root of Simpson's diversity index across productive rearrangements. Imported from immuneACCESS, the table was reduced by TCRdb to in-frame sequences with V and J called. These copies leave out some clones; in studies compared against another copy, an unresolved V gene accounts for under half, and the cause of the remainder is not known. V, J and clone size are taken as reported in that table, and D and trimming were inferred from the DNA itself. Within this sample are 150,000 or so clones, with 70% to 85% of them counted one time only. The biggest ten clones account for about 3% of the sample.

Material for sequencing was peripheral blood. The sequence came from a woman of 80 years or more with acute or convalescent COVID-19. The chain couples TRBV5-4 to TRBJ2-5, with the D gene not clear enough to name. The CDR3: CASSSTFGQETQYF. The DNA reads as follows: TGTGCCAGCAGCTCGACATTTGGCCAAGAGACCCAGTACTTC.